This T cell receptor (beta chain) derives from a study of control samples from healthy donors and cancer patients. The CDR3 contains 15 residues. V was clipped by 5 bases and J by 8 bases; unmatched bases: 8. Germline-derived CDR1 and CDR2 are LGHNA and YNFKEQ. The method was immunoSEQ multiplex PCR; TCRdb's version includes in-frame clones alone and lacks a portion of them. The sample comprises around 100,000 clones, 75% to 95% of which are singletons, and 3% to 4.5% rests with the top ten. The sequencing input was blood. The receptor was isolated from a woman under 30 in good health. The V and J genes are TRBV4-2 and TRBJ2-1; 11 bases fit TRBD2. CDR3 sequence (DNA): TGTGCCAGCAGCAGGGGTAGCGGGGGGGCAGATGAGCAGTTCTTC. The encoded protein is CASSRGSGGADEQFF.